Only a few counts were recorded for the clone carrying this T cell receptor beta chain. The antigen is not known. The study ran its PCR with 60 Vbeta and 13 Jbeta primers. Clones were read by immunoSEQ multiplex PCR, and TCRdb kept only the in-frame ones, dropping some. The sample holds some 150,000 clones; approximately 84% are singletons and the top ten take under 2%. Germline loops: CDR1 SQVTM, CDR2 ANQGSEA. V lost 6 bases and J lost 1, with 10 bases in between. This CDR3 contains 13 residues. The data are from a study of cytomegalovirus exposure and HLA in healthy donors. Whole-study results and caveats: A later analysis associated roughly 15,000 TCR beta sequences with HLA alleles at a 0.05 false discovery rate.

Sequenced input: PBMCs. This chain connects TRBV29-1 to TRBJ1-5, with a tentative D call TRBD1 (6 bases). This clonotype originated in a woman in her thirties or forties in good health and CMV-seronegative. The CDR3 coding sequence is TGCAGCGTCCAGGGGTTCAGCAATCAGCCCCAGCATTTT. Translated: CSVQGFSNQPQHF.